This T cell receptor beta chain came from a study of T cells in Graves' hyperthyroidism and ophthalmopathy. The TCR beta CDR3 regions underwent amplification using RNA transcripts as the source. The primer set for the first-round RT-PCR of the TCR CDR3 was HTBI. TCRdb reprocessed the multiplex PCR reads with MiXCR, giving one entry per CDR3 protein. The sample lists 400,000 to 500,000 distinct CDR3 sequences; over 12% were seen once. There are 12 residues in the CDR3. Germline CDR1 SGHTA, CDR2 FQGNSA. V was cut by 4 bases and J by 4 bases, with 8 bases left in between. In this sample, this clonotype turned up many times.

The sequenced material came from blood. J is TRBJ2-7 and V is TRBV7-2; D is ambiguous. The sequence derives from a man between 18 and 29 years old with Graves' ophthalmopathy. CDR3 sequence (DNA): TGTGCCAGCAGCTCGTACAGATACGAGCAGTACTTC. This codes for CASSSYRYEQYF.